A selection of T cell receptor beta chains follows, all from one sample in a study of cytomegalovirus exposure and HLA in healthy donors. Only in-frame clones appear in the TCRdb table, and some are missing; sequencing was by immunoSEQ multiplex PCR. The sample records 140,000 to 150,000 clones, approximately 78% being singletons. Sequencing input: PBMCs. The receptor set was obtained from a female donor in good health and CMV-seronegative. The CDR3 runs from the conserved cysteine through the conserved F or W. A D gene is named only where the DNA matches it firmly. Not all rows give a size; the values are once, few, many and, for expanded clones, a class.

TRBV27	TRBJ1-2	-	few	CASSLLGGYGYTF	TGTGCCAGCAGTTTATTGGGGGGCTATGGCTACACCTTC
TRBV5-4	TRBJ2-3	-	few	CASSETDRSRGDTQYF	TGTGCCAGCAGCGAAACTGACAGGTCCCGGGGAGATACGCAGTATTTT
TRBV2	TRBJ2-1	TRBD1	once	CASSPGTGVFGEQFF	TGTGCCAGCAGTCCCGGGACAGGTGTGTTTGGTGAGCAGTTCTTC
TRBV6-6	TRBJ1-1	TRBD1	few	CASRPGTVTEAFF	TGTGCCAGCAGACCCGGGACAGTCACTGAAGCTTTCTTT
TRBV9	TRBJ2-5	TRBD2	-	CASSVASGRLQETQYF	TGTGCCAGCAGCGTAGCTAGCGGGAGGCTCCAAGAGACCCAGTACTTC
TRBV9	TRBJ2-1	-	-	CASSVAAGEQFF	TGTGCCAGCAGCGTAGCTGCAGGTGAGCAGTTCTTC
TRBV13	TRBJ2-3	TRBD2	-	CASTITASGIYTQYF	TGTGCCAGCACGATAACCGCTAGCGGGATCTATACGCAGTATTTT
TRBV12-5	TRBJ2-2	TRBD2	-	CASGLSLAGVIGELFF	TGTGCTAGTGGTTTATCCCTAGCGGGAGTGATCGGGGAGCTGTTTTTT
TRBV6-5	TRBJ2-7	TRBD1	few	CASSRTGNNEQYF	TGTGCCAGCAGCCGGACAGGGAACAACGAGCAGTACTTC
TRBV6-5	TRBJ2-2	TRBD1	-	CASSRGQATGELFF	TGTGCCAGCTCTAGGGGACAGGCCACCGGGGAGCTGTTTTTT
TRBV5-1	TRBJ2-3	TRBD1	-	CASRAGGSSDTQYF	TGCGCCAGCAGGGCAGGGGGTAGTTCAGATACGCAGTATTTT
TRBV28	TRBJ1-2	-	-	CASSLTFRDGYPF	TGTGCCAGCAGTTTAACTTTCAGGGATGGCTACCCCTTC
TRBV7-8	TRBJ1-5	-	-	CASSLREASVNQPQHF	TGTGCCAGCAGCTTACGTGAGGCTTCGGTAAATCAGCCCCAGCATTTT
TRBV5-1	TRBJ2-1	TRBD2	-	CASSLMGGGYNEQFF	TGCGCCAGCAGCTTGATGGGCGGGGGCTACAATGAGCAGTTCTTC
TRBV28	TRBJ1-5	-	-	CASSLSGVNQPQHF	TGTGCCAGCAGTTTATCAGGGGTCAATCAGCCCCAGCATTTT
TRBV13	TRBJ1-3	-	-	CASSILGNTIYF	TGTGCCAGCAGCATACTTGGAAACACCATATATTTT
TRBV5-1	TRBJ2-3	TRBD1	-	CASSWGTGASTDTQYF	TGCGCCAGCAGCTGGGGGACAGGGGCCTCCACAGATACGCAGTATTTT
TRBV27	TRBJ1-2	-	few	CASSSKQGHYGYTF	TGTGCCAGCAGTTCTAAGCAGGGTCACTATGGCTACACCTTC
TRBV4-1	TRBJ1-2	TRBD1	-	CASSQDNRGHGGYTF	TGCGCCAGCAGCCAAGATAACAGGGGGCACGGCGGCTACACCTTC
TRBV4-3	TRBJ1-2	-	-	CASSQEAGYGYTF	TGCGCCAGCAGCCAAGAAGCAGGCTATGGCTACACCTTC
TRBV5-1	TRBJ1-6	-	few	CASSNQGFSSPLHF	TGCGCCAGCAGTAACCAGGGTTTTAGTTCACCCCTCCACTTT
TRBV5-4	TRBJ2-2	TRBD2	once	CASSGLAGGLTGELFF	TGTGCCAGCAGCGGCCTAGCGGGGGGTCTTACTGGGGAGCTGTTTTTT
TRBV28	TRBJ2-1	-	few	CASTGGRTFFNNEQFF	TGTGCCAGCACCGGAGGGAGGACCTTCTTTAACAATGAGCAGTTCTTC
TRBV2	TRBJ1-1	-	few	CASRSDKNTEAFF	TGTGCCAGCAGATCGGACAAGAACACTGAAGCTTTCTTT
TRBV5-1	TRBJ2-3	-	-	CASSFQHATAGNTDTQYF	TGCGCCAGCAGCTTTCAACACGCTACCGCGGGAAACACAGATACGCAGTATTTT
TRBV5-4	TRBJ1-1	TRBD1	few	CASSLPGQPNTEAFF	TGTGCCAGCAGCTTGCCGGGACAGCCCAACACTGAAGCTTTCTTT
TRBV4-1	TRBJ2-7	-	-	CASSQVRGSYEQYF	TGCGCCAGCAGCCAAGTACGGGGGTCCTACGAGCAGTACTTC
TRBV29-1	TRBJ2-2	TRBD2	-	CSVNSGGPFAGELFF	TGCAGCGTGAATTCGGGGGGGCCTTTCGCCGGGGAGCTGTTTTTT
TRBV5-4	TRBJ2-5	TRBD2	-	CASSTRTSGSFREETQYF	TGTGCCAGCAGCACGCGGACTAGCGGGTCCTTCAGAGAGGAGACCCAGTACTTC
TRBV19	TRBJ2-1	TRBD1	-	CASSIRRTGGASHEQFF	TGTGCCAGTAGTATACGGAGGACAGGGGGCGCGTCCCATGAGCAGTTCTTC
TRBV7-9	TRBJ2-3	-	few	CASSRRASGTDTQYF	TGTGCCAGCAGCCGCCGCGCCTCCGGCACAGATACGCAGTATTTT
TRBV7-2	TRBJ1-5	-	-	CASSADSSNQPQHF	TGTGCCAGCAGCGCGGACAGCAGCAATCAGCCCCAGCATTTT
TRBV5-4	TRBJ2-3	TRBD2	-	CASSTGLASRADTQYF	TGTGCCAGCAGCACGGGACTAGCGTCACGGGCAGATACGCAGTATTTT
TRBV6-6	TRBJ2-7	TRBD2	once	CASRLASSYEQYF	TGTGCCAGTAGACTAGCTAGCTCCTACGAGCAGTACTTC
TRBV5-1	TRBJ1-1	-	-	CASSLGRQYTNTEAFF	TGCGCCAGCAGCTTGGGTAGACAGTACACGAACACTGAAGCTTTCTTT
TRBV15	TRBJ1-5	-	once	CATSRGPGATNQPQHF	TGTGCCACCAGCAGAGGCCCAGGGGCCACTAATCAGCCCCAGCATTTT